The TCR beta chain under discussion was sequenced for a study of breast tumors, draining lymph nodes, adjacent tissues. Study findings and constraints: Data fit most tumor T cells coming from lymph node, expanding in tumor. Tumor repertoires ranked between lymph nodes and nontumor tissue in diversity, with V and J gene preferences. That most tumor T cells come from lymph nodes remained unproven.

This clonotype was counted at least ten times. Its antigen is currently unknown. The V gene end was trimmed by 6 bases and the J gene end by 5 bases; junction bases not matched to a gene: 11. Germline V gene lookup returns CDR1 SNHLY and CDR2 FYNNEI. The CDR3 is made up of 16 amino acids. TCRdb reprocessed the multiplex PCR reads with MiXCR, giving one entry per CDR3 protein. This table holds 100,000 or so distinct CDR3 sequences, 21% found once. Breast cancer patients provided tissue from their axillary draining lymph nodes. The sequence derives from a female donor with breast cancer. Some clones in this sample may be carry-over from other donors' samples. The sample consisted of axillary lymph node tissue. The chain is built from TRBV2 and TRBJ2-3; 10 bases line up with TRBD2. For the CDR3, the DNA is TGTGCCAGCAGATTTCAAGCGGGGGGGCCGAAAGATACGCAGTATTTT. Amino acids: CASRFQAGGPKDTQYF.